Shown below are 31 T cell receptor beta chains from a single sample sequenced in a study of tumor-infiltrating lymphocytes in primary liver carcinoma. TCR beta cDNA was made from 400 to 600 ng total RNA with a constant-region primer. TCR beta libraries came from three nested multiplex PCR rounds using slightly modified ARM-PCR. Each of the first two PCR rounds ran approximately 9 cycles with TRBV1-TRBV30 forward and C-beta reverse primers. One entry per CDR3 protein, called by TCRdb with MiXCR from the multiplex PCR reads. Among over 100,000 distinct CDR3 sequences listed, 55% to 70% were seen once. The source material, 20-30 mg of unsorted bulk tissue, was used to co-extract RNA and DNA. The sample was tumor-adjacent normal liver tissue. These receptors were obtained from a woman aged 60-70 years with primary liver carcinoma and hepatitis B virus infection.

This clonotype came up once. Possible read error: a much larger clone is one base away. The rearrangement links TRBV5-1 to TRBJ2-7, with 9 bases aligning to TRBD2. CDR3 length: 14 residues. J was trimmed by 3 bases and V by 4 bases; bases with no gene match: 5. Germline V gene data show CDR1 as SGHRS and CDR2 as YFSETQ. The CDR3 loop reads CASSRGTSFYEQYF. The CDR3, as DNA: TGCGCCAGCAGCCGTGGGACTAGCTTCTACGAGCAGTACTTC.

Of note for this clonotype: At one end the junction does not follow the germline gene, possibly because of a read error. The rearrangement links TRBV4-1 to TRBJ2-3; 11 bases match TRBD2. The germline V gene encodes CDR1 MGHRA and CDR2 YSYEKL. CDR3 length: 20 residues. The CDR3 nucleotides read TGCGCCAGCAGTCAGGGAGTTAGCGGGAGGGCCCGGAAGAGCACAGATACGCGGTATTTT. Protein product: CASSQGVSGRARKSTDTRYF.

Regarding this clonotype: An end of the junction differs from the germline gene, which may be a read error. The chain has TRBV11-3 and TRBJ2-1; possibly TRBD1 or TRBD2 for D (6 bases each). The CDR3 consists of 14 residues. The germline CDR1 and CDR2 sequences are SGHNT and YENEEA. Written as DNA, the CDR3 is TGTGTCAGCAACGTTGGGGGGCCCTACAATGGGGAGTTCTTC. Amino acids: CVSNVGGPYNGEFF.

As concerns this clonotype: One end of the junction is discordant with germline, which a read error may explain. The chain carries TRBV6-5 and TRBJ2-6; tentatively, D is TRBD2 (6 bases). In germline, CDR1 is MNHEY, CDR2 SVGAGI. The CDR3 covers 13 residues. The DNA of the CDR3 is TGTGCAGGAGGGACCTCTGGGACCAACGTCCTGACTTTC. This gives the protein CAGGTSGTNVLTF.

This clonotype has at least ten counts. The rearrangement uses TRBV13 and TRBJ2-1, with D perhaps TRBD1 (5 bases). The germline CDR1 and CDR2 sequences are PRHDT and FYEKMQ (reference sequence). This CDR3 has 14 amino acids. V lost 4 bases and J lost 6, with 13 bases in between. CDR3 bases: TGTGCCAGCAGCTCTCATTCTAGGGGCAATGAGCAGTTCTTC. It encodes CASSSHSRGNEQFF.

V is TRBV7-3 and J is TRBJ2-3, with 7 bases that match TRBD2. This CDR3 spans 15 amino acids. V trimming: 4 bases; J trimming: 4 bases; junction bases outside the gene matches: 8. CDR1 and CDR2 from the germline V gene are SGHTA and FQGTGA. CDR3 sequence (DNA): TGTGCCAGCAGCTGGGGTGGCGGGAGTGCAGATACGCAGTATTTT. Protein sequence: CASSWGGGSADTQYF.

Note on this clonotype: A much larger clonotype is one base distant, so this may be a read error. The CDR3: CASSLGQGYERYF. For the CDR3, the DNA is TGCGCCAGCAGCTTGGGACAGGGGTACGAGCGGTACTTC. The chain uses TRBV5-1 and TRBJ2-7; the match to TRBD1 covers 8 bases. Germline CDR1 and CDR2: SGHRS and YFSETQ. The CDR3 runs to 13 residues.

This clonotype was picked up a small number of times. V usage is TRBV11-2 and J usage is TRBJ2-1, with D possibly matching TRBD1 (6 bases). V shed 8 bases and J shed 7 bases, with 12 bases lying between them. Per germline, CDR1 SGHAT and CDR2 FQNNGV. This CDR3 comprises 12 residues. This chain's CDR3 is CASGRTENEQFF. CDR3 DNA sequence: TGTGCCAGCGGTCGGACAGAGAATGAGCAGTTCTTC. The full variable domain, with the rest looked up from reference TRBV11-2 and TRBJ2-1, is EAGVAQSPRYKIIEKRQSVAFWCNPISGHATLYWYQQILGQGPKLLIQFQNNGVVDDSQLPKDRFSAERLKGVDSTLKIQPAKLEDSAVYLCASGRTENEQFFGPGTRLTVL.

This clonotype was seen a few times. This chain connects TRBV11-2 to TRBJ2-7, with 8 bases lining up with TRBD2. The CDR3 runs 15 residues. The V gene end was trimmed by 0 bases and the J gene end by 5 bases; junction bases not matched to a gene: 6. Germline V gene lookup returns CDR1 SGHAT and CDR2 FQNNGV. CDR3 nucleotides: TGTGCCAGCAGCTTAGATTGGGGACTAGTTCACGAGCAGTACTTC. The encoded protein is CASSLDWGLVHEQYF.

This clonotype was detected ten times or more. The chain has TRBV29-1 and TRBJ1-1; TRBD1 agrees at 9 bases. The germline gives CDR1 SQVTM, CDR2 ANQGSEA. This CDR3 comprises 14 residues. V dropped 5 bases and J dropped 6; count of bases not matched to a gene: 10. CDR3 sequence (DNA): TGCAGCGTTAGGGCTACACAGGGGGCCTCTGAAGCTTTCTTT. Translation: CSVRATQGASEAFF. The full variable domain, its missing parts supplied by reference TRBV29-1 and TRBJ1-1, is SAVISQKPSRDICQRGTSLTIQCQVDSQVTMMFWYRQQPGQSLTLIATANQGSEATYESGFVIDKFPISRPNLTFSTLTVSNMSPEDSSIYLCSVRATQGASEAFFGQGTRLTVV.

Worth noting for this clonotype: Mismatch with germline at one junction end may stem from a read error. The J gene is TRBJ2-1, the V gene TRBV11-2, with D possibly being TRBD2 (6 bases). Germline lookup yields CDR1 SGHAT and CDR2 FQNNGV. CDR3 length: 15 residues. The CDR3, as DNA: TGTGCCAGCGGCTTAGAGGGAGGAAGTATCGGTGAGCAGCTCTTT. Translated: CASGLEGGSIGEQLF.

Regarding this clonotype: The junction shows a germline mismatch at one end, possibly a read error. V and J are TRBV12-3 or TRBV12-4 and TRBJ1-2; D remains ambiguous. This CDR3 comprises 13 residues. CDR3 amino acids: CASSYPWGYDYAF. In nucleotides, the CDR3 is TGTGCCAGCAGTTACCCCTGGGGATATGACTACGCCTTC.

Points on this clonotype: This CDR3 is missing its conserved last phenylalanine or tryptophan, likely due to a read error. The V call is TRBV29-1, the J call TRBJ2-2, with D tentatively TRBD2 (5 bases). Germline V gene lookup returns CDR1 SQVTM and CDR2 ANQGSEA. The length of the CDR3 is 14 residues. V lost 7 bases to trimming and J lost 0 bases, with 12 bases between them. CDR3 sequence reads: CSATGIANTGELFL. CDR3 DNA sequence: TGCAGCGCCACCGGGATAGCGAACACCGGGGAGCTGTTTTTG.

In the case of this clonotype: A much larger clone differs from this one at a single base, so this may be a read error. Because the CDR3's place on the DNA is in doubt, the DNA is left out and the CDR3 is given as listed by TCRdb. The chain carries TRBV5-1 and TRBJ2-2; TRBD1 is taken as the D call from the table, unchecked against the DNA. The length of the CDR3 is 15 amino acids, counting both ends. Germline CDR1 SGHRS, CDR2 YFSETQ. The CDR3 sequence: CASSVGQGSSGELLF.

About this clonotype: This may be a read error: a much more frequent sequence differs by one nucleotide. CDR3 coding DNA: TGTGTCAGCAGTTTGTACGGCCCGGGGACCCAGTACTTC. It codes for CVSSLYGPGTQYF. This chain joins TRBV6-2 or TRBV6-3 and TRBJ2-5, with D unclear. Germline lookup yields CDR1 MNHEY and CDR2 SVGEGT. The CDR3 covers 13 residues.

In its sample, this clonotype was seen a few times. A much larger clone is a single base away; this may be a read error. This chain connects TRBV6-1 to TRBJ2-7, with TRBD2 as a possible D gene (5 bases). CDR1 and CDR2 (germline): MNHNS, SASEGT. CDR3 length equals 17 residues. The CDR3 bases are TGTGCCAGGAGTGCTTCTCGGACGGGGATTTTTAACGACGAGCAGTACTTC. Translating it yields CARSASRTGIFNDEQYF.

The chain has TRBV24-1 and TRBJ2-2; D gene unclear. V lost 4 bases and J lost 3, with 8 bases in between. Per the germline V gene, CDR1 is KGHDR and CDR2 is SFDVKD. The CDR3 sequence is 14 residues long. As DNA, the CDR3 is TGTGCCACCAGTGAATCTGGATACACCGGGGAGCTGTTTTTT. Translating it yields CATSESGYTGELFF.

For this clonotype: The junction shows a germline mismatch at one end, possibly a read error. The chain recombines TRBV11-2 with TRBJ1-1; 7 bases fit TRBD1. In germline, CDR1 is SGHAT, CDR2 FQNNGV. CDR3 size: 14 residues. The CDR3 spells CAGSLIRGDTEAFF. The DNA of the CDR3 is TGTGCCGGCAGCTTGATCAGGGGGGATACTGAAGCTTTCTTT. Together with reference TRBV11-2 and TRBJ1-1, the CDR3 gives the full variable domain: EAGVAQSPRYKIIEKRQSVAFWCNPISGHATLYWYQQILGQGPKLLIQFQNNGVVDDSQLPKDRFSAERLKGVDSTLKIQPAKLEDSAVYLCAGSLIRGDTEAFFGQGTRLTVV.

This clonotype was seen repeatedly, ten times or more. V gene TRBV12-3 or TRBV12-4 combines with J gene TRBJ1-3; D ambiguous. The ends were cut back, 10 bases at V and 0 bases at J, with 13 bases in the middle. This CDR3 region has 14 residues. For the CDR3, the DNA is TGTGCCACCTCTAGGAGGAACTCTGGAAACACCATATATTTT. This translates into CATSRRNSGNTIYF.

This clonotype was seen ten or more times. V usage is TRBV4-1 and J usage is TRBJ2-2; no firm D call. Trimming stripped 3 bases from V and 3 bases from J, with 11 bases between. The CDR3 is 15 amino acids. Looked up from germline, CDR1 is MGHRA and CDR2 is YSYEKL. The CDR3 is CASSHSVSDTGELFF. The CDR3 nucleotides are TGCGCCAGCAGCCATTCGGTCTCGGACACCGGGGAGCTGTTTTTT.

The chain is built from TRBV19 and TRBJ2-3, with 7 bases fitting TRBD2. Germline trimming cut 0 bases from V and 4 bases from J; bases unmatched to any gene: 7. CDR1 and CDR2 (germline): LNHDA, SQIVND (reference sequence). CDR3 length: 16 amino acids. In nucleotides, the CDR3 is TGTGCCAGTAGTATAGATGGCGGGAGTGGCCCAGATACGCAGTATTTT. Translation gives CASSIDGGSGPDTQYF.

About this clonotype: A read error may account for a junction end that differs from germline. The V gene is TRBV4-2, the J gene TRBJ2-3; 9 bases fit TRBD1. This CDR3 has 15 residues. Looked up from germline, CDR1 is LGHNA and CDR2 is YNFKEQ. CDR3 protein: CASSQGQGVTGTRYF. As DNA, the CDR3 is TGTGCCAGCAGCCAAGGACAGGGGGTTACAGGTACGCGGTATTTT.

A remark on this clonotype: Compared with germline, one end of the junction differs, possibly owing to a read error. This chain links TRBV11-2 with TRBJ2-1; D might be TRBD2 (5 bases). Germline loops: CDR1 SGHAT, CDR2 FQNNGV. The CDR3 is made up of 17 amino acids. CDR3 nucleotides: TGTGCCAGCAGCTTTACCCAACTGGGGAGCTCCTGCAATGAGCAGTTCTTC. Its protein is CASSFTQLGSSCNEQFF. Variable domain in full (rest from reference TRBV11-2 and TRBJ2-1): EAGVAQSPRYKIIEKRQSVAFWCNPISGHATLYWYQQILGQGPKLLIQFQNNGVVDDSQLPKDRFSAERLKGVDSTLKIQPAKLEDSAVYLCASSFTQLGSSCNEQFFGPGTRLTVL.

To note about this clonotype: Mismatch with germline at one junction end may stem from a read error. The CDR3: CARSWRGEHFF. Here the CDR3 DNA reads TGTGCCCGGAGTTGGAGGGGGGAGCATTTCTTC. V gene TRBV30 combines with J gene TRBJ2-1; D is possibly TRBD1 or TRBD2 (6 bases each). Germline V gene lookup returns CDR1 GTSNPN and CDR2 SVGIG (reference sequence). The CDR3 extends over 11 amino acids.

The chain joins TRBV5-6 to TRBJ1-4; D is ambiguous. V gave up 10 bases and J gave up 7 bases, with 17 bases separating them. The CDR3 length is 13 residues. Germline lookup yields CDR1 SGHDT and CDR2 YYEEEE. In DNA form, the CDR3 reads TGTGCCTGCGGCTTAAGGGCTAGTGAAAAACTGTTTTTT. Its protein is CACGLRASEKLFF.

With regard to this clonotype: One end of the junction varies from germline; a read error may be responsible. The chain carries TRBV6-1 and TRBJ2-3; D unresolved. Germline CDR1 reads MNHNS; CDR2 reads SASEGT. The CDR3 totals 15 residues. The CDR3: CASSISVSSTDTHYF. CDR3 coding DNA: TGTGCCAGCAGTATAAGCGTATCTAGTACAGATACGCACTATTTT.

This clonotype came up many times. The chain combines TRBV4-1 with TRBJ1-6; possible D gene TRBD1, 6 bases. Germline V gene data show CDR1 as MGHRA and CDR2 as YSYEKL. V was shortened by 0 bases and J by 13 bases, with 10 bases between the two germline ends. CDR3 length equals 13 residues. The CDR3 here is CASSQDGGRPLHF. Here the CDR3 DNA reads TGCGCCAGCAGCCAAGACGGGGGCCGGCCCCTCCACTTT.

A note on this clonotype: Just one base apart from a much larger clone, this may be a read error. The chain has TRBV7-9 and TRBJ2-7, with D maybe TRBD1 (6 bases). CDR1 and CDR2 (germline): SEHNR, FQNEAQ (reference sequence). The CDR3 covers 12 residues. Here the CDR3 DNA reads TGTACCAGCAGCTTTGGACAGTTCGAGCAGTACTTC. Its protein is CTSSFGQFEQYF.

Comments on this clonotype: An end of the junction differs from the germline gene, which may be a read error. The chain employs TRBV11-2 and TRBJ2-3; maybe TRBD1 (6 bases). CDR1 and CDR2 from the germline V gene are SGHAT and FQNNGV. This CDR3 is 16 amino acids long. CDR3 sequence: CASSIILVGDTDTRYF. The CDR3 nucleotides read TGTGCCAGCAGCATAATATTGGTGGGGGACACAGATACGCGGTATTTT. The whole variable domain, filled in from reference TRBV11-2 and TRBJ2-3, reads EAGVAQSPRYKIIEKRQSVAFWCNPISGHATLYWYQQILGQGPKLLIQFQNNGVVDDSQLPKDRFSAERLKGVDSTLKIQPAKLEDSAVYLCASSIILVGDTDTRYFGPGTRLTVL.

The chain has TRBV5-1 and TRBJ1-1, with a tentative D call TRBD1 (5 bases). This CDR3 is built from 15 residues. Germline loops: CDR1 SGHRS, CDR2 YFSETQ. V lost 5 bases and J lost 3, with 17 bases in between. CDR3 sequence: CASRAQGGVHTEAFF. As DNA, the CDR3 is TGCGCCAGCAGAGCGCAGGGAGGAGTTCACACTGAAGCTTTCTTT.

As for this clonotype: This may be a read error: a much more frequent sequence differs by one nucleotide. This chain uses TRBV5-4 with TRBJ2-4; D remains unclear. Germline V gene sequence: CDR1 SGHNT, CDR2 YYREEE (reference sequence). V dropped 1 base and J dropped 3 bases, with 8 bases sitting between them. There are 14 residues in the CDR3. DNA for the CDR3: TGTGCCAGCAGCTTGAAAGGGTTCAAAAACATTCAGTACTTC. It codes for CASSLKGFKNIQYF. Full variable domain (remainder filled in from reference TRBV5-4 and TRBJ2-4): ETGVTQSPTHLIKTRGQQVTLRCSSQSGHNTVSWYQQALGQGPQFIFQYYREEENGRGNFPPRFSGLQFPNYSSELNVNALELDDSALYLCASSLKGFKNIQYFGAGTRLSVL.